The 14 T cell receptor beta chains given below trace back to one sample, sequenced in a study of blood T cells in healthy people across ages. Sample-barcoded 5' priming and a J-beta primer mix drove a second PCR of 7 to 11 cycles. TCRdb called the 5' RACE reads again in MiXCR, with one record for every CDR3 protein. The repertoire holds around 1,000,000 distinct CDR3 sequences, with under 40% as singletons. Sequences were obtained from blood. The receptor set was obtained from a man aged 18 to 29 in good health.

The chain has TRBV5-5 and TRBJ2-1; 8 nucleotides match TRBD1. V was clipped by 5 bases and J by 0 bases; unmatched bases: 4. Germline V gives CDR1 SGHKS, CDR2 YYEKEE (reference sequence). CDR3 length: 15 amino acids. The CDR3 is CASREDRASYNEQFF. CDR3 bases: TGTGCCAGCAGAGAGGACAGGGCCTCCTACAATGAGCAGTTCTTC.

This chain uses TRBV2 with TRBJ2-3; 9 positions agree with TRBD2. Trimming took 6 bases from V and 2 from J; bases not matched to a gene: 6. The CDR3 has 15 residues. Germline lookup yields CDR1 SNHLY and CDR2 FYNNEI. CDR3 residues: CASRSLAGPTDTQYF. For the CDR3, the DNA is TGTGCCAGCAGATCCCTAGCGGGGCCCACAGATACGCAGTATTTT.

This chain links TRBV3-1 with TRBJ1-5; D gene uncertain. This CDR3 is 14 amino acids long. The germline V gene encodes CDR1 LGHDT and CDR2 YNNKEL (reference sequence). V lost 1 base to trimming and J lost 7 bases, with 11 bases between them. CDR3 sequence reads: CASSQGAERQPQHF. The CDR3 DNA reads TGTGCCAGCAGCCAAGGGGCAGAAAGGCAGCCCCAGCATTTT.

V is TRBV12-3 or TRBV12-4 and J is TRBJ2-4; no firm D call. V lost 1 base and J lost 13, with 17 bases in between. The CDR3 is 14 amino acids. The CDR3: CASSLGSVYNEQYF. DNA for the CDR3: TGTGCCAGCAGTTTAGGGTCGGTGTACAATGAGCAGTACTTC.

The chain uses TRBV5-6 and TRBJ1-1; no clear D. CDR1 is SGHDT and CDR2 is YYEEEE in the germline V gene. V was pared by 0 bases and J by 6 bases, with 3 bases between. The length of the CDR3 is 11 residues. CDR3 residues: CASSLESEAFF. CDR3 bases: TGTGCCAGCAGCTTGGAATCTGAAGCTTTCTTT. Variable domain in full (rest from reference TRBV5-6 and TRBJ1-1): DAGVTQSPTHLIKTRGQQVTLRCSPKSGHDTVSWYQQALGQGPQFIFQYYEEEERQRGNFPDRFSGHQFPNYSSELNVNALLLGDSALYLCASSLESEAFFGQGTRLTVV.

This clonotype was recorded a few times. The chain has TRBV5-1 and TRBJ1-5, with TRBD1 identical over 9 bases. J gave up 3 bases and V 5 bases, and 6 bases lay outside the gene matches. Germline lookup yields CDR1 SGHRS and CDR2 YFSETQ. The length of the CDR3 is 15 residues. Here the CDR3 DNA reads TGCGCCAGCAGTTTTACAGGGGGCAACAATCAGCCCCAGCATTTT. Its translation is CASSFTGGNNQPQHF.

This clonotype has more than one count but fewer than ten. The chain is built from TRBV29-1 and TRBJ2-7; D may be TRBD1 (5 bases). V dropped 3 bases and J dropped 2 bases, with 11 bases sitting between them. There are 13 residues in the CDR3. Germline loops: CDR1 SQVTM, CDR2 ANQGSEA. The CDR3 nucleotides read TGCAGCGTTGAGTTGGGGCAGACCTACGAGCAGTACTTC. It specifies CSVELGQTYEQYF.

This clonotype was seen a single time. The chain is built from TRBV24-1 and TRBJ1-5; D remains ambiguous. Trimming shortened V by 6 bases and J by 2 bases, and 7 bases separated the two germline ends. CDR1 KGHDR and CDR2 SFDVKD come from the germline V gene. The CDR3 has 13 amino acids. The CDR3 region has the DNA TGTGCCACCAGTAGTGGCGGCAATCAGCCCCAGCATTTT. Translation: CATSSGGNQPQHF.

This chain joins TRBV10-3 and TRBJ1-4; 7 bases are a match to TRBD1. The CDR3 runs 15 residues. The ends lost 5 bases at V and 4 bases at J; junction bases unmatched: 7. The germline V gene encodes CDR1 ENHRY and CDR2 SYGVKD. The CDR3 coding sequence is TGTGCCATCAGTAACGACAGGGCGGGTAATGAAAAACTGTTTTTT. Translated, it gives CAISNDRAGNEKLFF.

The chain uses TRBV7-2 and TRBJ1-5; no clear D gene. Germline loops: CDR1 SGHTA, CDR2 FQGNSA. The CDR3 is made up of 13 amino acids. V was trimmed by 5 bases and J by 8 bases, leaving 13 bases between them. The CDR3 nucleotides are TGTGCCAGCAGCGCCGGACTCATGGAGCCCCAGCATTTT. As protein: CASSAGLMEPQHF.

The sample holds a few counts of this clonotype. The V gene is TRBV12-3 or TRBV12-4, the J gene TRBJ2-7, with D possibly being TRBD2 (5 bases). The tail of the sequence fits TRBJ2-5 better, so the J call may be wrong. The length of the CDR3 is 12 residues. CDR3 in amino acids: CASSYRGKTQYF. CDR3 nucleotides: TGTGCCAGCAGTTACCGGGGAAAGACCCAGTACTTC.

This clonotype was detected ten times or more. This CDR3 is CASSLSGPKGAGYTF. CDR3 sequence (DNA): TGTGCCAGCAGTCTATCAGGACCGAAGGGAGCCGGCTACACCTTC. The J gene is TRBJ1-2, the V gene TRBV12-3 or TRBV12-4, with D unclear. V lost 5 bases and J lost 8, with 21 bases in between. The CDR3 consists of 15 residues.

This clonotype was found a few times. The V call is TRBV5-1, the J call TRBJ2-1, with D perhaps TRBD2 (5 bases). The CDR3 has 16 amino acids. From germline, CDR1 is SGHRS and CDR2 YFSETQ. Trimming cost V 2 bases and J 0 bases, with 12 bases left between them. For the CDR3, the DNA is TGCGCCAGCAGCTTAAGATGGAGGAGCTCCTACAATGAGCAGTTCTTC. Encoded protein: CASSLRWRSSYNEQFF.

This clonotype was seen only a few times. The chain combines TRBV10-3 with TRBJ1-2; D not resolved. V was trimmed by 3 bases and J by 1 base, leaving 6 bases between them. This CDR3 has 13 amino acids. Germline V lookup: CDR1 ENHRY, CDR2 SYGVKD. The CDR3 loop reads CAISDADNYGYTF. CDR3 DNA sequence: TGTGCCATCAGTGACGCAGATAACTATGGCTACACCTTC.